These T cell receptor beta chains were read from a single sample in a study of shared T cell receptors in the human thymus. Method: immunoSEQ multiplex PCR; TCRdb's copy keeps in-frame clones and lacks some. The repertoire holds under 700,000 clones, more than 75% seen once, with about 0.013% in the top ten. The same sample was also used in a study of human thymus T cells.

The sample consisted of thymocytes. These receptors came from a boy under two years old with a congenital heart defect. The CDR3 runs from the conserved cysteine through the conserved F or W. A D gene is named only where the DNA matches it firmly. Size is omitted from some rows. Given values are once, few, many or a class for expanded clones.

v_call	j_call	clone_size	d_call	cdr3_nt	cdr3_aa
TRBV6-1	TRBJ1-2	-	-	TGTGCCACCGGAGGGCCCTATGGCTACACCTTC	CATGGPYGYTF
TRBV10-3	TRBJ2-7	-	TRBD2	TGTGCCATCAGTGACTCCAGGACTAGCGGGGGTTACTCCTACGAGCAGTACTTC	CAISDSRTSGGYSYEQYF
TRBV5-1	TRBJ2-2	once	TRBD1	TGCGCCAGCAGCTTTGAGGGGGCGTCCGGGGAGCTGTTTTTT	CASSFEGASGELFF
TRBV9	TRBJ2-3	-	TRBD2	TGTGCCAGCAGCGGGGGGACTAGTCCAGATACGCAGTATTTT	CASSGGTSPDTQYF
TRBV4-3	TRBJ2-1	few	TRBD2	TGCGCCAGCAGCCAAGTCCGGACTAGCGGGAGTTATGTTGAGCAGTTCTTC	CASSQVRTSGSYVEQFF
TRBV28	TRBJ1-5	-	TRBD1	TGTGCCAGCAGTGGGGCCCTTGGACAGGGAGGATATCAGCCCCAGCATTTT	CASSGALGQGGYQPQHF
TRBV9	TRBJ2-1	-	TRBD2	TGTGCCAGCAGCGTAGCAGGTAGCGGGAGATACAATGAGCAGTTCTTC	CASSVAGSGRYNEQFF
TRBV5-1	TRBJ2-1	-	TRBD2	TGCGCCAGCAGCATAGAAAGCGGGAGCTCCTACAATGAGCAGTTCTTC	CASSIESGSSYNEQFF
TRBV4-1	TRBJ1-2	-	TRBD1	TGCGCCAGCAGCCAAGATCGCGGTTCGGTCAGGGGGTACTATGGCTACACCTTC	CASSQDRGSVRGYYGYTF
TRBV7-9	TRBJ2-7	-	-	TGTGCCAGCAGCTGGCGAGGTGCCGCCTACGAGCAGTACTTC	CASSWRGAAYEQYF
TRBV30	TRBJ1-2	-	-	TGTGCCTGGAACGGGGGGAGAGCTAACTATGGCTACACCTTC	CAWNGGRANYGYTF
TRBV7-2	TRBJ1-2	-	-	TGTGCCAGCAGCGCAGGGGACACGCGCTATGGCTACACCTTC	CASSAGDTRYGYTF
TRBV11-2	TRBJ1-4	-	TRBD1	TGTGCCAGCAGCTTAGGGAGAAGGGACAGGGGACGTTATGAAAAACTGTTTTTT	CASSLGRRDRGRYEKLFF
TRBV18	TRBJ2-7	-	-	TGTGCCAGCTCACACACGCTCAGGGGAGGGGACTACGAGCAGTACTTC	CASSHTLRGGDYEQYF
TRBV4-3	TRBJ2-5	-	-	TGCGCCAGCAGCCAAGTTCGCACGGGACTCTACCAAGAGACCCAGTACTTC	CASSQVRTGLYQETQYF
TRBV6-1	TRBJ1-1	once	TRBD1	TGTGCCAGCAGACTGACAGGGGGGGACACTGAAGCTTTCTTT	CASRLTGGDTEAFF
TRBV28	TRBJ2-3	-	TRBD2	TGTGCCAGCAGTCCCCTGGCGGGAGCAGATACGCAGTATTTT	CASSPLAGADTQYF
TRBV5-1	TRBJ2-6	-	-	TGCGCCAGCAGCTTAAGAAAGCGGGGGGCCAACGTCCTGACTTTC	CASSLRKRGANVLTF
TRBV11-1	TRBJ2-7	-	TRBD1	TGTGCCAGCAGCTTACAGACAGGGCCCAGTGGGCAGTACTTC	CASSLQTGPSGQYF
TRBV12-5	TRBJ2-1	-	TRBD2	TGTGCTAGTGGCCCCCCTAGCGGCCCCGAGCAGTTCTTC	CASGPPSGPEQFF
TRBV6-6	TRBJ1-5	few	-	TGTGCCAGCAGTAGGCGGGGCAGCAATCAGCCCCAGCATTTT	CASSRRGSNQPQHF
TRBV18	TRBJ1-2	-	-	TGTGCCAGCTCAGTCCTAGTCTATGGCTACACCTTC	CASSVLVYGYTF
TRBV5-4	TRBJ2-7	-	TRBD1	TGTGCCAGCAGGACACCGGGACAGGGGGCTGGCGAGCAGTACTTC	CASRTPGQGAGEQYF
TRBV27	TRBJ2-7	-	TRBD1	TGTGCCAGCAGTTTGGGGACAGGCGCCTACGAGCAGTACTTC	CASSLGTGAYEQYF
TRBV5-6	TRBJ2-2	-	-	TGTGCCAGCAGCTTGGGGCGACGGGAGATAAACACCGGGGAGCTGTTTTTT	CASSLGRREINTGELFF
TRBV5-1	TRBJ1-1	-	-	TGCGCCAGCCGGGGGGGACCTAGAAACACTGAAGCTTTCTTT	CASRGGPRNTEAFF
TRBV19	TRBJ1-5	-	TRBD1	TGTGCCAGTAGTATTAAGGGGGGACAGGGGGCGCTTAGCAATCAGCCCCAGCATTTT	CASSIKGGQGALSNQPQHF
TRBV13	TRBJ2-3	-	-	TGTGCCAGCAGCCTGGGGGGGCCCGGAGATACGCAGTATTTT	CASSLGGPGDTQYF
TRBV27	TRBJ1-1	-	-	TGTGCCAGCAGTTTATTCCAGCCTGACTTGGAGACTGAAGCTTTCTTT	CASSLFQPDLETEAFF
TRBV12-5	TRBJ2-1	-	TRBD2	TGTGCTAGTGCGTCGGGAGGGGGATGGGGTGAGCAGTTCTTC	CASASGGGWGEQFF
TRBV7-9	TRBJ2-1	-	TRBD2	TGTGCCAGCAGCCCGCGACTAGCGGGAGAGTCGGGTGAGCAGTTCTTC	CASSPRLAGESGEQFF
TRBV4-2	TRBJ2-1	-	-	TGTGCCAGCAGCCAAGGAAGGAGGGGCCCCAATGAGCAGTTCTTC	CASSQGRRGPNEQFF
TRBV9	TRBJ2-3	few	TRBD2	TGTGCCAGCAGCGTAGCCTCGTGTATCGAGCGGGAGGGAGATACGCAGTATTTT	CASSVASCIEREGDTQYF
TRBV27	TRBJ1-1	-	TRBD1	TGTGCCAGCACGCCGGGACAGGGAGTCACTGAAGCTTTCTTT	CASTPGQGVTEAFF
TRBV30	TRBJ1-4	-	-	TGTGCCTGGAGGGACAGAACTGCAACTAATGAAAAACTGTTTTTT	CAWRDRTATNEKLFF
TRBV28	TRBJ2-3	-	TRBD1	TGTGCCAGCAGTCCCCCGGGACAGGAGGATGTAATCACAGATACGCAGTATTTT	CASSPPGQEDVITDTQYF
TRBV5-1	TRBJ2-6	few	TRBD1	TGCGCCAGCAGCGGAGAACAGGGGAACTCTGGGGCCAACGTCCTGACTTTC	CASSGEQGNSGANVLTF
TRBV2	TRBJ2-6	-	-	TGTGCCAGCAGTGGGACTTCGAGCCCTGGGGCCAACGTCCTGACTTTC	CASSGTSSPGANVLTF
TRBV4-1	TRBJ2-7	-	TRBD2	TGCGCCAGCAGCCAGGGACTAGCGGGATGGGAGCAGTACTTC	CASSQGLAGWEQYF
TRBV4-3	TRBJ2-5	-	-	TGCGCCAGCAGCCAACCGCGAGAGACCCAGTACTTC	CASSQPRETQYF
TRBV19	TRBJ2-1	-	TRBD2	TGTGCCAGCTCCCCCCGGGTAGCGGGCCGCTCCTACAATGAGCAGTTCTTC	CASSPRVAGRSYNEQFF
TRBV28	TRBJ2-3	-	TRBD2	TGTGCCAGCAGTCGGACACGACCCGAGCGGGAGGGCCGAACAGATACGCAGTATTTT	CASSRTRPEREGRTDTQYF
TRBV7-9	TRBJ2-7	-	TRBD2	TGTGCCAGCAGCCCGAAGCGGGAGGTCGAGCAGTACTTC	CASSPKREVEQYF
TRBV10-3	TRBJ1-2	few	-	TGTGCCATCAGGGGAGAGGGTGGCTACACCTTC	CAIRGEGGYTF